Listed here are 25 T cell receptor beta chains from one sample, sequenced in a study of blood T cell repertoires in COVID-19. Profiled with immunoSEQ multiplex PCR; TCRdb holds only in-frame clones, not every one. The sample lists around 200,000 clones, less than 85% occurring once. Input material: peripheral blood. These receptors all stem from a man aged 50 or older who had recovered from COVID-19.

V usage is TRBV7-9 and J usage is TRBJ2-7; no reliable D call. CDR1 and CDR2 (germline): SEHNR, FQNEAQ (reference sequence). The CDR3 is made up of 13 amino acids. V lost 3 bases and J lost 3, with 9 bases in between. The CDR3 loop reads CASSFSGLYEQYF. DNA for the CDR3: TGTGCCAGCAGCTTTTCTGGCCTCTACGAGCAGTACTTC.

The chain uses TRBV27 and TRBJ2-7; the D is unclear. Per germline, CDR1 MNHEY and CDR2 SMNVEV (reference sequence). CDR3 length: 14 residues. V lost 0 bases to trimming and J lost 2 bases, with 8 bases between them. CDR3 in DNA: TGTGCCAGCAGTTTATCGCGGCTAGCCTACGAGCAGTACTTC. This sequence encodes CASSLSRLAYEQYF.

In DNA, the CDR3 is TGTGCCAGCAGTTGGCAGACCTACGAGCAGTACTTC. Translated: CASSWQTYEQYF. The rearrangement joins TRBV28 to TRBJ2-7; no definite D call. From germline, CDR1 is MDHEN and CDR2 SYDVKM. V was cut by 4 bases and J by 2 bases, with 6 bases left in between. This CDR3 contains 12 residues. The variable domain in full, completed from reference TRBV28 and TRBJ2-7, reads DVKVTQSSRYLVKRTGEKVFLECVQDMDHENMFWYRQDPGLGLRLIYFSYDVKMKEKGDIPEGYSVSREKKERFSLILESASTNQTSMYLCASSWQTYEQYFGPGTRLTVT.

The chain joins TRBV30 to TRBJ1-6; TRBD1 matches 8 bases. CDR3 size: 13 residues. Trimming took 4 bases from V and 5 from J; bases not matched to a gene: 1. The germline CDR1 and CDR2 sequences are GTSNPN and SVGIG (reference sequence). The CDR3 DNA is TGTGCCTGGACGACAGGGGATAATTCACCCCTCCACTTT. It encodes CAWTTGDNSPLHF.

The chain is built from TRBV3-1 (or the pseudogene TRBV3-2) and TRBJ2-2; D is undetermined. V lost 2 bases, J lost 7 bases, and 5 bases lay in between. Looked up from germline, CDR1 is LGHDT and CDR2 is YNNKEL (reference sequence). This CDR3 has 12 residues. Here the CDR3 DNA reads TGTGCCAGCAGCCAAACGGTCGGGGAGCTGTTTTTT. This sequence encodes CASSQTVGELFF.

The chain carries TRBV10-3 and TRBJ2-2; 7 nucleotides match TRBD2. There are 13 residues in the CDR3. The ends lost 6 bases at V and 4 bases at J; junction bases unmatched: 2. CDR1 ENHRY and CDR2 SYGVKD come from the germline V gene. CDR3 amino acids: CAIRTSITGELFF. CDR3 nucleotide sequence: TGTGCCATCAGGACTAGCATCACCGGGGAGCTGTTTTTT.

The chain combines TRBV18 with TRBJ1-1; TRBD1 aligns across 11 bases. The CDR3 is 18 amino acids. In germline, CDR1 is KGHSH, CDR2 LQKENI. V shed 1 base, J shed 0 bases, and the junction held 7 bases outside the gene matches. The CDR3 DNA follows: TGTGCCAGCTCACCACAAGGACAGGGGGCCGGAGTGAACACTGAAGCTTTCTTT. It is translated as CASSPQGQGAGVNTEAFF.

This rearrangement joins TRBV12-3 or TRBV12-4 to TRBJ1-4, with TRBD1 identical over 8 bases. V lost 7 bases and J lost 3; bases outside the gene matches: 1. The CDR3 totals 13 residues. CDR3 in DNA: TGTGCCAGCAAGGACAGGGCTAATGAAAAACTGTTTTTT. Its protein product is CASKDRANEKLFF.

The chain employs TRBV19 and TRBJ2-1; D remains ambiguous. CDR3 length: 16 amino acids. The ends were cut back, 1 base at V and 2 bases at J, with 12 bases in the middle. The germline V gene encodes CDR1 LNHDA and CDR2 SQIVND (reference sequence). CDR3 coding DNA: TGTGCCAGTAGTATAGGTCCAGCCCGGGCCTACAATGAGCAGTTCTTC. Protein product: CASSIGPARAYNEQFF.

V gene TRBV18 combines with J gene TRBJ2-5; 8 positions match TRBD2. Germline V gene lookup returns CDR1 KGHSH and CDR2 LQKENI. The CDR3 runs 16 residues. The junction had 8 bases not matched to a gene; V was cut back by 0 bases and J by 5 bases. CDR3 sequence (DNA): TGTGCCAGCTCACCACCCGGGACTAGTGGGCGGGAGACCCAGTACTTC. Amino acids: CASSPPGTSGRETQYF.

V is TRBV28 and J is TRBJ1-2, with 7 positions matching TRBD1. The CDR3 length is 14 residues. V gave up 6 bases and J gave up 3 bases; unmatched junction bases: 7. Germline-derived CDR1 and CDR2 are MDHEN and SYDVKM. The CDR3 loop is CASSQGGSYYGYTF. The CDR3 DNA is TGTGCCAGCAGCCAAGGGGGCAGTTACTATGGCTACACCTTC.

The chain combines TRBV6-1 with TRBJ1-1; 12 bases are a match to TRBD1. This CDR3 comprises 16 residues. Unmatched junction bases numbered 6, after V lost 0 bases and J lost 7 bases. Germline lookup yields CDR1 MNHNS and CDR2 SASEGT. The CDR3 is CASSEALGQGADEAFF. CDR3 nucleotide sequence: TGTGCCAGCAGTGAAGCGCTGGGACAGGGGGCGGATGAAGCTTTCTTT.

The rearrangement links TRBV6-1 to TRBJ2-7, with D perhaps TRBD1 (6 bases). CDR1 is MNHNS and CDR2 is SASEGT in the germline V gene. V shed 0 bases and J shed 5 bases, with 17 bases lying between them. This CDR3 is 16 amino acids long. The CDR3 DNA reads TGTGCCAGCAGTGAAGCTATAGGGGCAGGGGCTAACGAGCAGTACTTC. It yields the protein CASSEAIGAGANEQYF.

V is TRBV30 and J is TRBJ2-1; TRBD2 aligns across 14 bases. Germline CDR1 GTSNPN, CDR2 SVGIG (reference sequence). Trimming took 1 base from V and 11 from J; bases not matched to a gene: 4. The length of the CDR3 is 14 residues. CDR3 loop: CAWSEGLAGDQQFF. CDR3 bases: TGTGCCTGGAGTGAGGGACTAGCGGGAGACCAGCAGTTCTTC.

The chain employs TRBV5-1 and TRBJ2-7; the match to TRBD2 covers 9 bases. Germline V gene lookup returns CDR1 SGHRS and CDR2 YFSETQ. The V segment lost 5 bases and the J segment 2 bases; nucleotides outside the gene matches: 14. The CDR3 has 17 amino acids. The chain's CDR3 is CASSIDLAGFSPYEQYF. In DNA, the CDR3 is TGCGCCAGCAGTATAGACCTAGCGGGATTCTCCCCCTACGAGCAGTACTTC.

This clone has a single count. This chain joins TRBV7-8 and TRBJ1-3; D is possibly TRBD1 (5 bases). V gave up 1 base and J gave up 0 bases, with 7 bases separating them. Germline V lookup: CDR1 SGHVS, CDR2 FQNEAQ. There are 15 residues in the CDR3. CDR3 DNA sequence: TGTGCCAGCAGCTTAGGGACAACCTCTGGAAACACCATATATTTT. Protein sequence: CASSLGTTSGNTIYF.

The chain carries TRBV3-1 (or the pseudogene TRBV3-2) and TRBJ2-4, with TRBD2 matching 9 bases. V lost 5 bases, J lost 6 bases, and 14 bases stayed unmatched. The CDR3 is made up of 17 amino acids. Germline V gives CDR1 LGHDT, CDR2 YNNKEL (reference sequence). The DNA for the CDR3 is TGTGCCAGCAGCACCCCGTATCTTGCGGGAGGGGGAAACATTCAGTACTTC. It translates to CASSTPYLAGGGNIQYF.

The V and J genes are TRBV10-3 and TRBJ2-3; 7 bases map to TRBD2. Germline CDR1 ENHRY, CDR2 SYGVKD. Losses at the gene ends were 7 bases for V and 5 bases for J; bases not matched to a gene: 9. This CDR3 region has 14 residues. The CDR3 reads CAITGGLEIDTQYF. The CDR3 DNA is TGTGCCATCACGGGGGGACTGGAAATAGATACGCAGTATTTT.

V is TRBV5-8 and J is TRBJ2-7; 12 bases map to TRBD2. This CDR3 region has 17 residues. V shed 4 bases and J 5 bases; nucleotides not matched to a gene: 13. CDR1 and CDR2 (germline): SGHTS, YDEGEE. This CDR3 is CASSAWTSGTPFDEQYF. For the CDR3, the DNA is TGTGCCAGCAGCGCCTGGACTAGCGGGACACCATTCGACGAGCAGTACTTC.

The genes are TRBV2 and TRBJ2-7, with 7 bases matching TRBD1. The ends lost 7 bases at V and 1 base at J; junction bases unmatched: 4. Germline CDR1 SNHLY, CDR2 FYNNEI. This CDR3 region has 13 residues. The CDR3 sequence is CASKGTASYEQYF. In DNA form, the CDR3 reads TGTGCCAGCAAAGGGACAGCATCCTACGAGCAGTACTTC.

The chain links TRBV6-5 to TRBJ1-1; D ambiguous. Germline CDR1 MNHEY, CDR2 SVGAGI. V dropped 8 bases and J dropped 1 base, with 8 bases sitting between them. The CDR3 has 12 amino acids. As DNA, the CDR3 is TGTGCCAGCGCCCTGGCGAACACTGAAGCTTTCTTT. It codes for CASALANTEAFF.

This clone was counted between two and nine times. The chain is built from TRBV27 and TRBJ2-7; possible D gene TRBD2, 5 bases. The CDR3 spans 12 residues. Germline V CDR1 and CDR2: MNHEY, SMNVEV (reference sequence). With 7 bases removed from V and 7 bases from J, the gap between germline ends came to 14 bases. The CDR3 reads CASMGRLREQYF. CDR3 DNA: TGTGCCAGCATGGGGAGATTGAGAGAGCAGTACTTC.

CDR3 loop: CASSQDGRGPSYGYTF. CDR3 nucleotide sequence: TGTGCCAGCAGCCAAGATGGCAGGGGACCATCCTATGGCTACACCTTC. The chain carries TRBV3-1 (or the pseudogene TRBV3-2) and TRBJ1-2; a weak D match, TRBD1 (6 bases). There are 16 residues in the CDR3. Deletions cut 0 bases from V and 4 bases from J, with 15 bases between. Germline-derived CDR1 and CDR2 are LGHDT and YNNKEL (reference sequence).

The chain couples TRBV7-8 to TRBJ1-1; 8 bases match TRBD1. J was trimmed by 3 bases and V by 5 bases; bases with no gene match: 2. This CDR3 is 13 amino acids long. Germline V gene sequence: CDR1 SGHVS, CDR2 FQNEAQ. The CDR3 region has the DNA TGTGCCAGCAGCACGGACAGGGACACTGAAGCTTTCTTT. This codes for CASSTDRDTEAFF.

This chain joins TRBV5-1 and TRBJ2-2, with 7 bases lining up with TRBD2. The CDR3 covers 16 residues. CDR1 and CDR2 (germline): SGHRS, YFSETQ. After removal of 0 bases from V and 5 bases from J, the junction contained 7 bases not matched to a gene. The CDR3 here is CASSLVRESRTGELFF. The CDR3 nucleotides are TGCGCCAGCAGCTTGGTGCGGGAGTCAAGGACCGGGGAGCTGTTTTTT.